This T cell receptor beta chain was sequenced during a study of shared clonotypes between healthy human individuals. Study-level findings and limits: Sampling covered blood only; tissue repertoires likely differ. Few donors restricted represented genetic and exposure-history diversity.

V was pared by 7 bases and J by 9 bases, with 19 bases between. CDR3 size: 13 residues. CDR1 MGHDK and CDR2 SYGVNS come from the germline V gene. Assay used: immunoSEQ multiplex PCR; TCRdb lists only in-frame clones, some missing. The sample has some 2,000,000 clones, nearly 97% seen once; the top ten hold less than 0.15%. Concerning this clone: The target antigen is unknown.

The sample was naive CD4+ T cells sorted from blood. Subset in this sample: CD45RA+ positively selected. This clonotype was obtained from a man in his late teens or twenties in good health. The V call is TRBV25-1, the J call TRBJ2-7; D unclear. CDR3 DNA sequence: TGTGCCAGCATTGGGAAGGGCGGTAATGCGCAGTACTTC. The encoded protein is CASIGKGGNAQYF.